One and the same sample provided the 30 T cell receptor beta chains below, sequenced in a study of technical replicates of blood from a few donors. The table came from immunoSEQ multiplex PCR; TCRdb's copy has only in-frame clones and leaves some out. The data hold around 13,000 clones, with more than 85% observed a single time. Sequenced: PBMCs. These TCRs come from a human donor in good health.

Only one count was recorded for this clone. V and J are TRBV7-2 and TRBJ2-7, with D tentatively TRBD1 (6 bases). Per germline, CDR1 SGHTA and CDR2 FQGNSA. The ends were cut back, 7 bases at V and 4 bases at J, with 8 bases in the middle. The CDR3 consists of 11 residues. This chain's CDR3 is CASTGAYEQYF. The CDR3 DNA sequence: TGTGCCAGCACAGGGGCGTACGAGCAGTACTTC. The variable domain in full, with the rest retrieved from reference TRBV7-2 and TRBJ2-7, is GAGVSQSPSNKVTEKGKDVELRCDPISGHTALYWYRQSLGQGLEFLIYFQGNSAPDKSGLPSDRFSAERTGGSVSTLTIQRTQQEDSAVYLCASTGAYEQYFGPGTRLTVT.

The chain links TRBV2 to TRBJ1-3; the match to TRBD1 covers 8 bases. J gave up 4 bases and V 0 bases, and 2 bases lay outside the gene matches. Germline values: CDR1 SNHLY, CDR2 FYNNEI. The CDR3 consists of 15 residues. CDR3 DNA: TGTGCCAGCAGTGAAGCGGACAGGGCCGGAAACACCATATATTTT. Its protein product is CASSEADRAGNTIYF.

By its share, this clone is medium-sized. The V call is TRBV11-2, the J call TRBJ1-1; 7 positions agree with TRBD1. With 5 bases clipped from V and 7 bases from J, the junction kept 7 bases outside the gene matches. Per germline, CDR1 SGHAT and CDR2 FQNNGV. The CDR3 consists of 13 residues. The CDR3 loop reads CASSPGGQVEAFF. CDR3 bases: TGTGCCAGCAGCCCAGGGGGACAAGTTGAAGCTTTCTTT.

The chain recombines TRBV7-9 with TRBJ2-7; TRBD2 matches 7 bases. J was trimmed by 4 bases and V by 5 bases; bases with no gene match: 8. The length of the CDR3 is 14 residues. The germline CDR1 and CDR2 sequences are SEHNR and FQNEAQ (reference sequence). The CDR3, as DNA: TGTGCCAGCAGCCCCCTGGCAGCGGGGTACGAGCAGTACTTC. Its protein product is CASSPLAAGYEQYF. The complete variable domain, with remaining parts taken from reference TRBV7-9 and TRBJ2-7, reads DTGVSQNPRHKITKRGQNVTFRCDPISEHNRLYWYRQTLGQGPEFLTYFQNEAQLEKSRLLSDRFSAERPKGSFSTLEIQRTEQGDSAMYLCASSPLAAGYEQYFGPGTRLTVT.

The CDR3 bases are TGTGCCAGCAGCTTCCGGGAGGCAGATACGCAGTATTTT. This sequence encodes CASSFREADTQYF. This chain uses TRBV7-6 with TRBJ2-3; TRBD2 aligns across 7 bases. The J segment lost 4 bases and the V segment lost 3 bases, leaving 1 base of the junction unmatched. Germline V gene lookup returns CDR1 SGHVS and CDR2 FNYEAQ. This CDR3 contains 13 residues. Together with reference TRBV7-6 and TRBJ2-3, the CDR3 gives the full variable domain: GAGVSQSPRYKVTKRGQDVALRCDPISGHVSLYWYRQALGQGPEFLTYFNYEAQQDKSGLPNDRFSAERPEGSISTLTIQRTEQRDSAMYRCASSFREADTQYFGPGTRLTVL.

The chain carries TRBV6-1 and TRBJ2-6; tentatively, D is TRBD2 (5 bases). This CDR3 contains 17 residues. Germline V gene data show CDR1 as MNHNS and CDR2 as SASEGT. V lost 3 bases to trimming and J lost 0 bases, with 12 bases between them. The CDR3 sequence: CASSELGLDSGANVLTF. CDR3 coding DNA: TGTGCCAGCAGTGAGCTAGGACTTGACTCTGGGGCCAACGTCCTGACTTTC.

This chain joins TRBV11-2 and TRBJ2-7, with 9 bases that match TRBD2. Germline-derived CDR1 and CDR2 are SGHAT and FQNNGV. CDR3 size: 15 residues. V trimming: 3 bases; J trimming: 2 bases; junction bases outside the gene matches: 5. CDR3 DNA: TGTGCCAGCAGCTTTCTAGCGGGACCCACCTACGAGCAGTACTTC. This gives the protein CASSFLAGPTYEQYF.

The chain joins TRBV11-3 to TRBJ1-1, with TRBD1 identical over 7 bases. After removal of 5 bases from V and 3 bases from J, the junction contained 9 bases not matched to a gene. CDR1 is SGHNT and CDR2 is YENEEA in the germline V gene. There are 15 residues in the CDR3. The CDR3 loop reads CASSQRQGGDTEAFF. In nucleotides, the CDR3 is TGTGCCAGCAGCCAGAGACAGGGTGGGGACACTGAAGCTTTCTTT.

This clone appeared a single time. J is TRBJ2-7 and V is TRBV11-2; TRBD2 agrees at 11 bases. This CDR3 region has 18 residues. Per the germline V gene, CDR1 is SGHAT and CDR2 is FQNNGV. V gave up 1 base and J gave up 1 base; unmatched junction bases: 9. This CDR3 is CASSLALAGAVRSYEQYF. In DNA form, the CDR3 reads TGTGCCAGCAGCTTAGCACTAGCGGGGGCCGTTCGGTCCTACGAGCAGTACTTC.

This clone was picked up one time. The chain has TRBV18 and TRBJ1-1; TRBD1 is a possible D gene (6 bases). Germline V gene data show CDR1 as KGHSH and CDR2 as LQKENI. Trimming removed 3 bases at V and 3 bases at J, with 11 bases between. The CDR3 contains 14 residues. CDR3 sequence: CASSPRGIDTEAFF. DNA for the CDR3: TGTGCCAGCTCACCTAGGGGGATTGACACTGAAGCTTTCTTT.

J is TRBJ2-1 and V is TRBV5-1, with 9 bases lining up with TRBD1. V lost 0 bases, J lost 6 bases, and 1 base stayed unmatched. The CDR3 loop spans 14 amino acids. From germline, CDR1 is SGHRS and CDR2 YFSETQ. The CDR3 reads CASSLEGQGNEQFF. The CDR3 nucleotides are TGCGCCAGCAGCTTGGAGGGACAGGGCAATGAGCAGTTCTTC.

The chain recombines TRBV5-1 with TRBJ2-7, with TRBD1 identical over 10 bases. The germline CDR1 and CDR2 sequences are SGHRS and YFSETQ. The length of the CDR3 is 14 residues. The J segment lost 5 bases and the V segment lost 4 bases, leaving 6 bases of the junction unmatched. The CDR3 coding sequence is TGCGCCAGCAGCCCGGGACAGGGGAGAGACGAGCAGTACTTC. This codes for CASSPGQGRDEQYF.

The chain joins TRBV7-9 to TRBJ1-1; D gene ambiguous. This CDR3 region has 11 residues. Between the trimmed V and J ends, which lost 5 bases and 3 bases, there was a span of 4 bases. The germline V gene has CDR1 SEHNR and CDR2 FQNEAQ (reference sequence). CDR3 loop: CASSRDTEAFF. In nucleotides, the CDR3 is TGTGCCAGCAGCCGGGACACTGAAGCTTTCTTT. The entire variable domain, with the rest obtained from reference TRBV7-9 and TRBJ1-1, is as follows: DTGVSQNPRHKITKRGQNVTFRCDPISEHNRLYWYRQTLGQGPEFLTYFQNEAQLEKSRLLSDRFSAERPKGSFSTLEIQRTEQGDSAMYLCASSRDTEAFFGQGTRLTVV.

This clone has a single count. The chain combines TRBV28 with TRBJ1-3, with D unresolved. This CDR3 contains 15 residues. V was shortened by 5 bases and J by 2 bases, with 13 bases between the two germline ends. Germline V gene lookup returns CDR1 MDHEN and CDR2 SYDVKM. CDR3 residues: CASSTTGVTGNTIYF. In nucleotides, the CDR3 is TGTGCCAGCAGTACTACGGGTGTAACTGGAAACACCATATATTTT.

The chain links TRBV6-5 to TRBJ1-2; no firm D call. V lost 3 bases, J lost 4 bases, and 9 bases lay in between. The CDR3 has 13 amino acids. Germline CDR1 MNHEY, CDR2 SVGAGI. CDR3 residues: CASSYGGTYGYTF. CDR3 sequence (DNA): TGTGCCAGCAGTTATGGAGGCACCTATGGCTACACCTTC.

This sequence joins TRBV5-1 and TRBJ2-5; D is undetermined. This CDR3 is 13 amino acids long. Trimming cost V 6 bases and J 1 base, with 10 bases left between them. CDR1 is SGHRS and CDR2 is YFSETQ in the germline V gene. The CDR3 loop reads CASNSLGQETQYF. As DNA, the CDR3 is TGCGCCAGCAATTCCCTAGGCCAAGAGACCCAGTACTTC.

This clone has just one count. The J gene is TRBJ2-1, the V gene TRBV28; 8 bases agree with TRBD2. The CDR3 has 17 residues. From germline, CDR1 is MDHEN and CDR2 SYDVKM. V was clipped by 1 base and J by 8 bases; unmatched bases: 13. The CDR3: CASSLSASGGREDEQFF. CDR3 sequence (DNA): TGTGCCAGCAGTTTATCAGCCAGCGGGGGTCGGGAGGATGAGCAGTTCTTC.

This CDR3 is CASRETGNTGELFF. CDR3 coding DNA: TGCGCCAGCAGGGAGACAGGCAACACCGGGGAGCTGTTTTTT. The chain links TRBV5-1 to TRBJ2-2; tentatively, D is TRBD1 (6 bases). Germline values: CDR1 SGHRS, CDR2 YFSETQ. V lost 5 bases and J lost 2, with 10 bases in between. The CDR3 is 14 residues long.

The chain uses TRBV28 and TRBJ2-7; D is possibly TRBD2 (5 bases). CDR3 length: 16 residues. Germline CDR1 is MDHEN and CDR2 is SYDVKM. Deletions cut 6 bases from V and 0 bases from J, with 18 bases between. The CDR3 is CASSGSEGASSYEQYF. As DNA, the CDR3 is TGTGCCAGCAGCGGCAGCGAGGGCGCGAGCTCCTACGAGCAGTACTTC.

V is TRBV30 and J is TRBJ2-2; D unresolved. V was pared by 5 bases and J by 1 base, with 8 bases between. CDR3 length: 13 residues. Per germline, CDR1 GTSNPN and CDR2 SVGIG (reference sequence). CDR3 DNA sequence: TGTGCCTGGTCCCGACAGAACACCGGGGAGCTGTTTTTT. Residues: CAWSRQNTGELFF. The complete variable domain, with remaining parts taken from reference TRBV30 and TRBJ2-2, reads SQTIHQWPATLVQPVGSPLSLECTVEGTSNPNLYWYRQAAGRGLQLLFYSVGIGQISSEVPQNLSASRPQDRQFILSSKKLLLSDSGFYLCAWSRQNTGELFFGEGSRLTVL.

The V and J genes are TRBV15 and TRBJ1-2; 9 nucleotides match TRBD1. The germline V gene has CDR1 LNHNV and CDR2 YYDKDF (reference sequence). V trimming: 6 bases; J trimming: 3 bases; junction bases outside the gene matches: 8. The CDR3 length is 15 residues. The CDR3 reads CATRANRGLYYGYTF. The CDR3 nucleotides read TGTGCCACCAGGGCGAACAGGGGGCTTTACTATGGCTACACCTTC. Together with reference TRBV15 and TRBJ1-2, the CDR3 gives the full variable domain: DAMVIQNPRYQVTQFGKPVTLSCSQTLNHNVMYWYQQKSSQAPKLLFHYYDKDFNNEADTPDNFQSRRPNTSFCFLDIRSPGLGDTAMYLCATRANRGLYYGYTFGSGTRLTVV.

The count of this clone is one. The chain joins TRBV28 to TRBJ2-7, with 7 bases that match TRBD1. V shed 2 bases, J shed 2 bases, and the junction held 6 bases outside the gene matches. Germline values: CDR1 MDHEN, CDR2 SYDVKM. The CDR3 extends over 15 amino acids. DNA of the CDR3: TGTGCCAGCAGTTTAAATTGGCAGGGGGCCTACGAGCAGTACTTC. Encoded protein: CASSLNWQGAYEQYF.

The DNA of the CDR3 is TGTGCCAGCAGCCCGGGTTGGGGACAGGGGGCTTCCGGGGAGCTGTTTTTT. Protein product: CASSPGWGQGASGELFF. This sequence joins TRBV5-4 and TRBJ2-2; 12 nucleotides align to TRBD1. Germline trimming cut 4 bases from V and 6 bases from J; bases unmatched to any gene: 10. CDR1 SGHNT and CDR2 YYREEE come from the germline V gene (reference sequence). The CDR3 contains 17 residues.

This CDR3 is CASSPRSTGDNYGYTF. The DNA of the CDR3 is TGTGCCAGCTCACCCCGATCGACAGGGGATAACTATGGCTACACCTTC. This chain links TRBV18 with TRBJ1-2, with 8 positions matching TRBD1. The CDR3 consists of 16 residues. CDR1 is KGHSH and CDR2 is LQKENI in the germline V gene. The V segment lost 3 bases and the J segment 1 base; nucleotides outside the gene matches: 7.

The chain carries TRBV2 and TRBJ2-3; no reliable D call. Germline assignment: CDR1 SNHLY and CDR2 FYNNEI. CDR3 length: 14 amino acids. V was clipped by 2 bases and J by 6 bases, with 12 bases between them. CDR3 sequence: CASSERTGRDTQYF. The CDR3 DNA reads TGTGCCAGCAGTGAACGTACTGGTCGGGATACGCAGTATTTT. Full variable domain (missing parts from reference TRBV2 and TRBJ2-3): EPEVTQTPSHQVTQMGQEVILRCVPISNHLYFYWYRQILGQKVEFLVSFYNNEISEKSEIFDDQFSVERPDGSNFTLKIRSTKLEDSAMYFCASSERTGRDTQYFGPGTRLTVL.

The rearrangement joins TRBV29-1 to TRBJ1-4, with 9 nucleotides matching TRBD1. V dropped 1 base and J dropped 3; count of bases not matched to a gene: 9. This CDR3 is built from 17 residues. CDR1 SQVTM and CDR2 ANQGSEA come from the germline V gene. The CDR3 coding sequence is TGCAGCGTTGAAGGAGCTGCCGGGACAGGGTCTAATGAAAAACTGTTTTTT. Translation gives CSVEGAAGTGSNEKLFF.

The chain employs TRBV28 and TRBJ1-5, with a tentative D call TRBD1 (5 bases). The CDR3 extends over 15 amino acids. V dropped 1 base and J dropped 7 bases, with 14 bases sitting between them. The germline V gene has CDR1 MDHEN and CDR2 SYDVKM. DNA for the CDR3: TGTGCCAGCAGTTTATCCGGTAGGGGTTGGCAGCCCCAGCATTTT. Amino acid sequence: CASSLSGRGWQPQHF.

The V and J genes are TRBV10-1 and TRBJ2-5; D remains unclear. This CDR3 comprises 14 residues. V lost 4 bases, J lost 0 bases, and 9 bases lay in between. In germline, CDR1 is WNHNN, CDR2 SYGVQD (reference sequence). The DNA of the CDR3 is TGCGCCAGCAGTGTAAGCCTAAACCAAGAGACCCAGTACTTC. It yields the protein CASSVSLNQETQYF.

This rearrangement joins TRBV10-3 to TRBJ1-5; TRBD1 might be the D (6 bases). V dropped 10 bases and J dropped 6 bases, with 19 bases sitting between them. The germline gives CDR1 ENHRY, CDR2 SYGVKD. The CDR3 runs 14 residues. CDR3 nucleotides: TGTGCCACCGTAGGGACAAGGGACACTCAGCCCCAGCATTTT. Translated: CATVGTRDTQPQHF.

The chain recombines TRBV9 with TRBJ2-3, with 11 bases that match TRBD2. This CDR3 contains 17 residues. The trim removed 3 bases at V and 3 bases at J, leaving 9 bases unmatched. The V gene's germline CDR1 is SGDLS and CDR2 YYNGEE. Here the CDR3 DNA reads TGTGCCAGCAGCGAGCCCTTCAGACTAGCGGGAACAGATACGCAGTATTTT. This translates into CASSEPFRLAGTDTQYF.